This TCR beta chain emerged from a study of PD-1 blockade in mismatch repair-deficient tumors. The repertoire was sequenced with immunoSEQ multiplex PCR; TCRdb's copy has only in-frame clones and lacks some. The repertoire has under 50,000 clones, 77% of them found once; the top ten carry roughly 3.3%. There are a few counts of this clone. The germline V gene encodes CDR1 SGHRS and CDR2 YFSETQ. There are 14 residues in the CDR3. V lost 0 bases and J 2 bases, leaving 7 bases between the germline ends. The chain is built from TRBV5-1 and TRBJ2-3; D is unresolved. This clonotype was obtained from an adult with mismatch repair-deficient cancer. The sequencing here drew on PBMCs, taken before pembrolizumab treatment. The CDR3 is CASSLEGNTDTQYF. The DNA of the CDR3 is TGCGCCAGCAGCTTGGAAGGCAACACAGATACGCAGTATTTT.